This TCR beta chain was observed in a study of CD8+ T cells in alopecia areata. The overall study: For the treated group, dosing was oral tofacitinib at 5 to 10 mg twice daily.

Germline loops: CDR1 SGHTA, CDR2 FQGTGA. The V end was cut by 5 bases, the J end by 3 bases, with 19 bases between. There are 16 residues in the CDR3. RNA extraction and reverse transcription yielded cDNA as sequencing template. The protocol was immunoSEQ multiplex PCR, while the TCRdb copy is restricted to in-frame clones and leaves out a portion. The sample records more than 200,000 clones, approximately 72% being singletons. The treatment: oral pan-JAK inhibitor, 5-10 mg twice daily. CD4+ and CD8+ T cells were sorted from PBMCs. Points from the study as a whole: Especially in alopecia totalis/universalis, lesional scalp showed greater clonality than normal scalp did. Scalp clonality, together with expanded CD8+ clones among the top 100, fell significantly with tofacitinib.

Details on this clone: Its antigen is still unknown.

Material: CD4+ T cells sorted from blood, obtained at week 44, from a patient treated with tofacitinib. The TCR sequence derives from a human donor with alopecia areata. The rearrangement uses TRBV7-3 and TRBJ1-1; weak D call: TRBD1 (5 bases). The chain's CDR3 is CASSEVAQGLDTEAFF. The CDR3 DNA reads as TGTGCCAGCAGCGAGGTGGCTCAGGGTTTAGACACTGAAGCTTTCTTT.